A selection of T cell receptor beta chains follows, all from one sample in a study of blood T cell repertoires in COVID-19. Generated by immunoSEQ multiplex PCR, the TCRdb table keeps only in-frame clones and is missing some. The table shows tens of thousands of clones, with 90% occurring only once. The sample consisted of peripheral blood. The origin of the receptors is a man aged 45-65 years with COVID-19, enrolled during active disease. The CDR3 runs from the conserved cysteine through the conserved F or W. A D gene is named only where the DNA matches it firmly. Some rows mark clone size as missing; the rest say once, few, many or name a class of expanded clone.

V,J,size,D,CDR3,DNA
TRBV6-5,TRBJ2-7,once,TRBD2,CASSLSGGPYEQYF,TGTGCCAGCAGCCTTAGCGGGGGGCCCTACGAGCAGTACTTC
TRBV11-3,TRBJ2-7,NA,TRBD1,CASSLGQGADEQYF,TGTGCCAGCAGCTTAGGGCAGGGGGCTGACGAGCAGTACTTC
TRBV9,TRBJ2-3,few,TRBD2,CASSVDSAGGRTDTQYF,TGTGCCAGCAGCGTAGATAGCGCGGGGGGCCGCACAGATACGCAGTATTTT
TRBV6-2/TRBV6-3,TRBJ1-4,NA,NA,CASSYASGQTGPVKLFF,TGTGCCAGCAGTTACGCCTCCGGACAAACCGGTCCGGTAAAACTGTTTTTT
TRBV6-2/TRBV6-3,TRBJ2-3,once,NA,CASSSTRTSTDTQYF,TGTGCCAGCAGTTCAACCCGGACTAGCACAGATACGCAGTATTTT
TRBV19,TRBJ2-6,NA,TRBD1,CASSNRQGSGANVLTF,TGTGCCAGTAGTAACCGACAGGGGTCTGGGGCCAACGTCCTGACTTTC
TRBV10-3,TRBJ1-1,NA,TRBD1,CAISESRQGSTEAFF,TGTGCCATCAGTGAGTCGCGACAGGGAAGCACTGAAGCTTTCTTT
TRBV20-1,TRBJ2-5,NA,NA,CSPHYQETQYF,TGCAGTCCTCACTATCAAGAGACCCAGTACTTC
TRBV4-3,TRBJ1-4,NA,TRBD1,CASSQGQGARSEKLFF,TGCGCCAGCAGCCAAGGGCAGGGGGCGCGTAGTGAAAAACTGTTTTTT
TRBV5-8,TRBJ1-5,NA,NA,CASSLGAGLGSHF,TGTGCCAGCAGCTTGGGGGCAGGCCTGGGCTCGCATTTT
TRBV6-5,TRBJ1-6,NA,TRBD1,CASRPLQGTDSPLHF,TGTGCCAGCAGACCACTACAGGGGACGGATTCACCCCTCCACTTT
TRBV5-1,TRBJ2-1,once,NA,CASSLRGGGNEQFF,TGCGCCAGCAGCTTACGGGGAGGCGGCAATGAGCAGTTCTTC
TRBV28,TRBJ2-1,NA,TRBD2,CASSPGGAKAYNEQFF,TGTGCCAGCAGCCCGGGGGGGGCAAAAGCCTACAATGAGCAGTTCTTC
TRBV5-5,TRBJ2-7,few,NA,CASSGGRHEQYF,TGTGCCAGCAGCGGGGGGAGACACGAGCAGTACTTC
TRBV10-3,TRBJ2-5,NA,TRBD2,CATTSGRDQETQYF,TGTGCCACCACTAGCGGGAGGGATCAAGAGACCCAGTACTTC
TRBV6-6,TRBJ1-1,NA,NA,CASRWTVNTEAFF,TGTGCCAGCAGGTGGACAGTGAACACTGAAGCTTTCTTT
TRBV21-1,TRBJ2-5,NA,NA,CASSPHWTSGEETQYF,TGTGCCAGCAGCCCACACTGGACTAGCGGGGAAGAGACCCAGTACTTC
TRBV5-5,TRBJ2-3,NA,NA,CASSWGPTDTQYF,TGTGCCAGCAGCTGGGGCCCTACAGATACGCAGTATTTT
TRBV18,TRBJ2-1,NA,NA,CASSPVLAEQFF,TGTGCCAGCTCACCGGTTTTAGCCGAGCAGTTCTTC
TRBV10-3,TRBJ1-2,NA,TRBD1,CASGQGIYGYTF,TGTGCCAGCGGACAGGGAATATATGGCTACACCTTC
TRBV6-2/TRBV6-3,TRBJ1-5,NA,NA,CASSYSGAGNQPQHF,TGTGCCAGCAGTTACTCGGGGGCAGGGAATCAGCCCCAGCATTTT
TRBV24-1,TRBJ2-5,once,NA,CATSDGVETQYF,TGTGCCACCAGTGACGGTGTCGAGACCCAGTACTTC
TRBV25-1,TRBJ2-3,once,NA,CASSELQGSSTDTQYF,TGTGCCAGCAGTGAATTGCAGGGCTCTAGCACAGATACGCAGTATTTT
TRBV2,TRBJ2-1,NA,NA,CASSVRLLGDEQFF,TGTGCCAGCAGTGTTCGGCTGCTGGGCGATGAGCAGTTCTTC
TRBV4-2,TRBJ2-7,NA,TRBD2,CASSQAGLIGGVSYEQYF,TGTGCCAGCAGCCAGGCCGGCCTAATCGGGGGGGTCTCCTACGAGCAGTACTTC